This T cell receptor (beta chain) was captured by sequencing in a study of blood T cells in healthy people across ages. This clonotype came up a few times. The CDR3 has 15 amino acids. Germline V CDR1 and CDR2: DFQATT, SNEGSKA (reference sequence). Through a sample-barcoded 5' primer and a J-beta primer mix, a second PCR was run for 7 to 11 cycles. TCRdb reprocessed the 5' RACE reads with MiXCR, giving one entry per CDR3 protein. Of fewer than 2 million distinct CDR3 sequences in the sample, 39% were seen once. This chain joins TRBV20-1 and TRBJ2-5, with 10 bases identical to TRBD1. TRBJ2-7 explains the end of the DNA better; the J call may be wrong. The sequencing sample was made of blood. The clonotype was recovered from a human donor in good health. The CDR3 DNA is TGCAGTGCTCCCCACCTAAGAGGACAGGGGGGCGAGCAGTACTTC. This sequence encodes CSAPHLRGQGGEQYF.